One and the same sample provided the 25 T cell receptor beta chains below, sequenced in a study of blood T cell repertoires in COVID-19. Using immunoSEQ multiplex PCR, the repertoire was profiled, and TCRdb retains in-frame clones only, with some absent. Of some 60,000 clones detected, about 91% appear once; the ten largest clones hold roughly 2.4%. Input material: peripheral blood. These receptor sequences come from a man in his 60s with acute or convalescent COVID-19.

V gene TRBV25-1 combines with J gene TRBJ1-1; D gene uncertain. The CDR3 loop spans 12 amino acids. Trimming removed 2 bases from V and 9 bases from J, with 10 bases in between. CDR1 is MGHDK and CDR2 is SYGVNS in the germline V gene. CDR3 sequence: CASSEGRGKAFF. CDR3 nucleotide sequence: TGTGCCAGCAGTGAAGGGCGCGGGAAAGCTTTCTTT.

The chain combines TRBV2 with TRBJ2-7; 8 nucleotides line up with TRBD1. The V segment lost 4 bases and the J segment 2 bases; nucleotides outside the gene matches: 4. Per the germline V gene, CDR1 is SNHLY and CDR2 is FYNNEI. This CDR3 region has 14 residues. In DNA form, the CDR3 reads TGTGCCAGCAGTGGACCGGGACAGGCCTACGAGCAGTACTTC. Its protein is CASSGPGQAYEQYF.

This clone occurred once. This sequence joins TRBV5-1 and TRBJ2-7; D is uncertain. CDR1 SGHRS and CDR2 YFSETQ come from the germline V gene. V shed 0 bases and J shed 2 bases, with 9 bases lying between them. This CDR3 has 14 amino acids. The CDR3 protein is CASSLDTLTYEQYF. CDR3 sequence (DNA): TGCGCCAGCAGCTTGGACACCCTCACCTACGAGCAGTACTTC.

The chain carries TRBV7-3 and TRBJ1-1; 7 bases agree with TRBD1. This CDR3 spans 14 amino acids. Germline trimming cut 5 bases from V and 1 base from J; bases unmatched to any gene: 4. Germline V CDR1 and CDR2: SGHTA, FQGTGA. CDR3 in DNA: TGTGCCAGCAGCGCCGGGACAGCGAACACTGAAGCTTTCTTT. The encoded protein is CASSAGTANTEAFF.

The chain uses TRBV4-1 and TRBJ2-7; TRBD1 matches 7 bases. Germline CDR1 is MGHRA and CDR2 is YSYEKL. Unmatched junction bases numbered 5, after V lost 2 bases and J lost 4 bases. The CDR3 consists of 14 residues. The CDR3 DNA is TGCGCCAGCAGCCAAACGGGACAGTTATACGAGCAGTACTTC. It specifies CASSQTGQLYEQYF.

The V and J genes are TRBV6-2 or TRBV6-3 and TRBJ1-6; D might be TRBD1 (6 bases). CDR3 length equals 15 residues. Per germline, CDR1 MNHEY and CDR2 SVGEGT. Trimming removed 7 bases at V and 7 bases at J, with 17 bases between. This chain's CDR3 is CASNPIRTENSPLHF. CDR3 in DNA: TGTGCCAGCAACCCCATAAGGACAGAGAATTCACCCCTCCACTTT.

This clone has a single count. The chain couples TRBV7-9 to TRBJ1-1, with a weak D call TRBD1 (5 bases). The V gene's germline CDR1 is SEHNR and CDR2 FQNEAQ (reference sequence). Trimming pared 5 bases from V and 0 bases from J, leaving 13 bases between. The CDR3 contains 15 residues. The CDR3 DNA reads TGTGCCAGCAGCGATCCAGGACACTTGAACACTGAAGCTTTCTTT. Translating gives CASSDPGHLNTEAFF.

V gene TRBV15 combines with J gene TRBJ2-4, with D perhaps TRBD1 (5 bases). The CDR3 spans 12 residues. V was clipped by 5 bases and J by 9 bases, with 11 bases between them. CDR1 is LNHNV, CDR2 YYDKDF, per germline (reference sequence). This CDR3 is CATSLGVGIQYF. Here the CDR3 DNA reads TGTGCCACCAGCTTAGGGGTCGGCATTCAGTACTTC. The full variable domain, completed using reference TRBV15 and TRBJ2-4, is DAMVIQNPRYQVTQFGKPVTLSCSQTLNHNVMYWYQQKSSQAPKLLFHYYDKDFNNEADTPDNFQSRRPNTSFCFLDIRSPGLGDTAMYLCATSLGVGIQYFGAGTRLSVL.

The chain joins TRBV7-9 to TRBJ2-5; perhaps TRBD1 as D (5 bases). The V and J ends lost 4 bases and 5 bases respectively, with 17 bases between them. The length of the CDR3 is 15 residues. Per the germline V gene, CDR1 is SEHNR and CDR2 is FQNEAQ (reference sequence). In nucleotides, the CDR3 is TGTGCCAGCAGCTCGACCACAGGCAGTGCGGAGACCCAGTACTTC. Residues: CASSSTTGSAETQYF.

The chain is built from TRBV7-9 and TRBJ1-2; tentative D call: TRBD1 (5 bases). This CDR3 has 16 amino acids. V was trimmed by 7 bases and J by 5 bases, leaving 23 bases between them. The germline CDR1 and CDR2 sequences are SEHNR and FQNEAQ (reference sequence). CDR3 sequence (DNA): TGTGCCAGCACCTCGGTTCGCAGGGAGGGTGGGTATGGCTACACCTTC. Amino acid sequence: CASTSVRREGGYGYTF.

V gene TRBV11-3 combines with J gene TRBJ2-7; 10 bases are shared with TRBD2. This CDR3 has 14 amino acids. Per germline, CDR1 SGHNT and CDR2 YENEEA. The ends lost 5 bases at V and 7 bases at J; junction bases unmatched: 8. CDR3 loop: CASSLTSGLTEQYF. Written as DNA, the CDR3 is TGTGCCAGCAGCCTGACTAGCGGGCTTACGGAGCAGTACTTC.

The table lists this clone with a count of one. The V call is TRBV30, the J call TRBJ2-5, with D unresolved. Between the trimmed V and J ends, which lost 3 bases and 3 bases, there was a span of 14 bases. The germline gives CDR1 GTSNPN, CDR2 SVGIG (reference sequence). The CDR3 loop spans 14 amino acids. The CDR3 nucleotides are TGTGCCTGGAGCCCCAACTATTCTAAAGAGACCCAGTACTTC. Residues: CAWSPNYSKETQYF.

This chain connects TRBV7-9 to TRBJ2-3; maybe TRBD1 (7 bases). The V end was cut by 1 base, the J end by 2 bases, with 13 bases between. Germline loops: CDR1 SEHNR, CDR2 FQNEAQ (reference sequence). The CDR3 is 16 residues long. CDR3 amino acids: CASSLGSGGLTDTQYF. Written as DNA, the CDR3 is TGTGCCAGCAGCTTAGGATCAGGGGGGCTCACAGATACGCAGTATTTT.

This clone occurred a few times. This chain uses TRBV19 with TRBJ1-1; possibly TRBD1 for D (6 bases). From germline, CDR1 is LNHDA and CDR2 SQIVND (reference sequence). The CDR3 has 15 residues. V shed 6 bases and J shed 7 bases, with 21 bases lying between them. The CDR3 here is CASSPSRRGQGEAFF. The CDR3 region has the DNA TGTGCCAGTAGCCCCTCGAGGCGGGGGCAAGGTGAAGCTTTCTTT.

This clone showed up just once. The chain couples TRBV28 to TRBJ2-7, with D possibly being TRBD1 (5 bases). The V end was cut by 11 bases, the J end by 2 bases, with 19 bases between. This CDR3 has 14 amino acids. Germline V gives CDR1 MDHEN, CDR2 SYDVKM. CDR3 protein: CAAYKGLSTYEQYF. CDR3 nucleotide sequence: TGTGCCGCGTATAAGGGGCTATCAACCTACGAGCAGTACTTC.

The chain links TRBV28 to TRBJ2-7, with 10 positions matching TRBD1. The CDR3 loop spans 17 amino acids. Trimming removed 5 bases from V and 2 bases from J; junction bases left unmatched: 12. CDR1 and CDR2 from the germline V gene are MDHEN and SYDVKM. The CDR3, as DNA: TGTGCCAGCAGTAAACCGCCCCCGGGACAGGGGACCTACGAGCAGTACTTC. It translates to CASSKPPPGQGTYEQYF.

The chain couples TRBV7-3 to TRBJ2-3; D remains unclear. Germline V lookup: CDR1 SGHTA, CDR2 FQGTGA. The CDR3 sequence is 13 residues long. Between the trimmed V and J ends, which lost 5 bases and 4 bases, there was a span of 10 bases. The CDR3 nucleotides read TGTGCCAGCAGCCTACGCCCCGCAGATACGCAGTATTTT. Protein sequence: CASSLRPADTQYF. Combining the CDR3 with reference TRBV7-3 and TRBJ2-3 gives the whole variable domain GAGVSQTPSNKVTEKGKYVELRCDPISGHTALYWYRQSLGQGPEFLIYFQGTGAADDSGLPNDRFFAVRPEGSVSTLKIQRTERGDSAVYLCASSLRPADTQYFGPGTRLTVL.

The CDR3 region has the DNA TGTGCCTGGAGTGTAACAAAAAACACTGAAGCTTTCTTT. Protein sequence: CAWSVTKNTEAFF. The V gene is TRBV30, the J gene TRBJ1-1; D call uncertain. This CDR3 contains 13 residues. CDR1 and CDR2 from the germline V gene are GTSNPN and SVGIG (reference sequence). Trimming removed 0 bases from V and 2 bases from J, with 7 bases in between.

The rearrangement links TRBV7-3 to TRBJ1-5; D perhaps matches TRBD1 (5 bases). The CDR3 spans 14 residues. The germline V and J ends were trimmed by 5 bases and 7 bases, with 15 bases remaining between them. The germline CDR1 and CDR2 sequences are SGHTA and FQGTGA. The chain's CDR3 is CASSQNGRGQPQHF. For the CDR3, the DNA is TGTGCCAGCAGCCAAAACGGGCGGGGGCAGCCCCAGCATTTT.

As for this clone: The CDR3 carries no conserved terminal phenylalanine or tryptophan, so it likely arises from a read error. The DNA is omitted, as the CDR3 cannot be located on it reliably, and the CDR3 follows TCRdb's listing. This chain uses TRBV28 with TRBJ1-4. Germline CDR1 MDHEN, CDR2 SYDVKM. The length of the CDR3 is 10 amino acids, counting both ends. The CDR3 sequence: CASSLCLHFY.

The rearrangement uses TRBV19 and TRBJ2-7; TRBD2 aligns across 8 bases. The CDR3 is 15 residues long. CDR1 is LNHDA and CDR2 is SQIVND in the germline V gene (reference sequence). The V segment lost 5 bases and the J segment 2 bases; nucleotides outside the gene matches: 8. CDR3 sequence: CASSLLAERAYEQYF. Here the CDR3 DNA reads TGTGCCAGTAGTCTACTAGCGGAAAGGGCCTACGAGCAGTACTTC.

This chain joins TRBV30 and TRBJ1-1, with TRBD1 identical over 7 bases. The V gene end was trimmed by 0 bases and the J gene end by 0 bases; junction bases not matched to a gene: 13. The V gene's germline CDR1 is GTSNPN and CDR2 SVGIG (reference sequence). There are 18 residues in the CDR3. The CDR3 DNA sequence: TGTGCCTGGAGTGTTCAGACAGGGCGAGGACGGATGAACACTGAAGCTTTCTTT. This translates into CAWSVQTGRGRMNTEAFF. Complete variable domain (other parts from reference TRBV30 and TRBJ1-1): SQTIHQWPATLVQPVGSPLSLECTVEGTSNPNLYWYRQAAGRGLQLLFYSVGIGQISSEVPQNLSASRPQDRQFILSSKKLLLSDSGFYLCAWSVQTGRGRMNTEAFFGQGTRLTVV.

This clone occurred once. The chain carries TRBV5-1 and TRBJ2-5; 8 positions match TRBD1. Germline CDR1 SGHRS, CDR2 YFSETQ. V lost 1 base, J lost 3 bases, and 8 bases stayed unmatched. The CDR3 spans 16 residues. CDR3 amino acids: CASSLSWTGYEETQYF. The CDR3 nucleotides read TGCGCCAGCAGCTTGTCGTGGACAGGGTATGAAGAGACCCAGTACTTC.

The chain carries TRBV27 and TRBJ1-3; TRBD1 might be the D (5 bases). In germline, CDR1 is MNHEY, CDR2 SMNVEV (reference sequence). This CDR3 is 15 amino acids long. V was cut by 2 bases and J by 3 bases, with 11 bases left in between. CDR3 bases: TGTGCCAGCAGTTTACGGCAGGGTGGTGGAAACACCATATATTTT. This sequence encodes CASSLRQGGGNTIYF.

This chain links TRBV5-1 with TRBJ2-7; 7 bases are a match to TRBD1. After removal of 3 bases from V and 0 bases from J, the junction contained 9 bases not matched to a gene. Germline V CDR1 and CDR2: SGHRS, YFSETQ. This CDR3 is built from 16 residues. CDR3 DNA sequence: TGCGCCAGCAGCTCGACGAGACAGGGTCCCTCCTACGAGCAGTACTTC. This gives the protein CASSSTRQGPSYEQYF.